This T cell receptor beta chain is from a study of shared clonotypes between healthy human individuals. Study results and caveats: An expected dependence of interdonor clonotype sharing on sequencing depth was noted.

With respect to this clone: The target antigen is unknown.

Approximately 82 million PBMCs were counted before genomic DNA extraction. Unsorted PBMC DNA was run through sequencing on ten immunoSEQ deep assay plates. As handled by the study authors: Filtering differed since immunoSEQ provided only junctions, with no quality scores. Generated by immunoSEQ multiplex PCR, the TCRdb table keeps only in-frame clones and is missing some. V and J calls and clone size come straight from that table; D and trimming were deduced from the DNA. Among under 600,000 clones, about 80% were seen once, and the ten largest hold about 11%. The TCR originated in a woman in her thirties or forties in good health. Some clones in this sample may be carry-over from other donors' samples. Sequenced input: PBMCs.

The CDR3 loop is CASSLSGVLAKNIQYF. The CDR3 bases are TGTGCCAGCAGCCTTAGCGGGGTCCTAGCCAAAAACATTCAGTACTTC. V gene TRBV28 combines with J gene TRBJ2-4; 8 bases match TRBD2. Germline V lookup: CDR1 MDHEN, CDR2 SYDVKM. After removal of 6 bases from V and 0 bases from J, the junction contained 7 bases not matched to a gene. This CDR3 is built from 16 residues.